Given below is one T cell receptor (beta chain) in context. This entry belongs to a study of T cells in Graves' hyperthyroidism and ophthalmopathy. Overall study: Once the initial diagnosis was made, peripheral blood was obtained before any treatment.

Authors of the study amplified TCR beta CDR3 regions from RNA transcripts. The study used the HTBI primer set for a first-round RT-PCR of the TCR CDR3. TCRdb called the multiplex PCR reads again in MiXCR, with one record for every CDR3 protein. Of about 600,000 distinct CDR3 sequences listed, roughly a sixth were seen once; the top ten hold approximately 3.5%. The sequenced material came from blood. The sequence was collected from a woman in her thirties or forties with Graves' ophthalmopathy.

The CDR3 here is CASRTGDYQETQYF. CDR3 nucleotides: TGTGCCAGCAGGACGGGGGACTATCAAGAGACCCAGTACTTC. The chain recombines TRBV6-1 with TRBJ2-5; 7 bases align to TRBD2. Per the germline V gene, CDR1 is MNHNS and CDR2 is SASEGT. The J segment lost 2 bases and the V segment lost 6 bases, leaving 6 bases of the junction unmatched. The CDR3 is made up of 14 amino acids.